Listed here are 18 T cell receptor beta chains from one sample, sequenced in a study of T cells in localized non-small cell lung cancer. Assay: immunoSEQ multiplex PCR; the TCRdb copy retains only in-frame clones and omits some. The data contain about 76,000 clones, around 84% of them singletons. The input for sequencing was peripheral blood, taken before any cancer treatment. These receptors all stem from a female donor of 60 years or more with stage I lung adenocarcinoma.

The table lists this clone with a few counts. This chain joins TRBV6-5 and TRBJ2-7; 7 bases match TRBD1. Germline CDR1 and CDR2: MNHEY and SVGAGI. The V gene end was trimmed by 5 bases and the J gene end by 0 bases; junction bases not matched to a gene: 7. This CDR3 is built from 15 residues. The CDR3 spells CASSKQGGSSYEQYF. The DNA for the CDR3 is TGTGCCAGCAGTAAACAAGGGGGCAGCTCCTACGAGCAGTACTTC.

The V gene is TRBV5-6, the J gene TRBJ2-1; 8 bases fit TRBD1. Germline loops: CDR1 SGHDT, CDR2 YYEEEE. The CDR3 covers 13 residues. V gave up 2 bases and J gave up 12 bases; unmatched junction bases: 7. CDR3: CASSFGQGSAQFF. CDR3 nucleotide sequence: TGTGCCAGCAGCTTTGGACAGGGAAGCGCGCAGTTCTTC.

The chain joins TRBV11-2 to TRBJ2-1; D perhaps matches TRBD2 (6 bases). The CDR3 covers 15 residues. Germline-derived CDR1 and CDR2 are SGHAT and FQNNGV. Trimming cost V 8 bases and J 0 bases, with 14 bases left between them. As DNA, the CDR3 is TGTGCCAGCCGAAGTCGGGGGAGCTCCTACAATGAGCAGTTCTTC. Its protein product is CASRSRGSSYNEQFF.

The CDR3 DNA reads as TGTGCCAGCAGCCTATCGGGCGGGACAGGGTGGTATGGCTACACCTTC. Translating gives CASSLSGGTGWYGYTF. The V and J genes are TRBV5-4 and TRBJ1-2; 9 bases agree with TRBD1. This CDR3 contains 16 residues. The ends lost 4 bases at V and 5 bases at J; junction bases unmatched: 12. Germline values: CDR1 SGHNT, CDR2 YYREEE (reference sequence).

Written as DNA, the CDR3 is TGTGCCAGCAGCCGACAGTTCTCCTACGAGCAGTACTTC. Translated, it gives CASSRQFSYEQYF. The chain joins TRBV6-6 to TRBJ2-7; D is possibly TRBD1 (5 bases). Germline CDR1 MNHNY, CDR2 SVGAGI (reference sequence). V gave up 6 bases and J gave up 0 bases, with 9 bases separating them. The CDR3 totals 13 residues.

This sequence joins TRBV5-1 and TRBJ2-5; 7 positions agree with TRBD2. The CDR3 contains 16 residues. V lost 5 bases and J lost 1; bases outside the gene matches: 11. Per germline, CDR1 SGHRS and CDR2 YFSETQ. CDR3 in amino acids: CASRTTAGEAQETQYF. In DNA, the CDR3 is TGCGCCAGCAGAACTACCGCGGGGGAGGCCCAAGAGACCCAGTACTTC.

This rearrangement joins TRBV6-5 to TRBJ1-2, with no clear D. Trimming removed 7 bases from V and 4 bases from J, with 13 bases in between. This CDR3 has 13 residues. Looked up from germline, CDR1 is MNHEY and CDR2 is SVGAGI. CDR3 loop: CASNTPGVYGYTF. CDR3 coding DNA: TGTGCCAGCAACACGCCGGGAGTCTATGGCTACACCTTC.

This clone was detected a few times. The genes are TRBV7-2 and TRBJ2-1, with D perhaps TRBD1 or TRBD2 (5 bases each). This CDR3 is 14 amino acids long. The germline V gene encodes CDR1 SGHTA and CDR2 FQGNSA. The V end was cut by 3 bases, the J end by 8 bases, with 14 bases between. The DNA of the CDR3 is TGTGCCAGCAGCTTGGGTGGTGGGACCTATGAGCAGTTCTTC. Translating it yields CASSLGGGTYEQFF.

CDR3 region: CASTFFATNEKLFF. For the CDR3, the DNA is TGTGCCAGCACCTTTTTTGCAACTAATGAAAAACTGTTTTTT. The V gene is TRBV2, the J gene TRBJ1-4; no definite D call. The CDR3 sequence is 14 residues long. From germline, CDR1 is SNHLY and CDR2 FYNNEI. V shed 7 bases and J shed 0 bases, with 9 bases lying between them.

The chain carries TRBV6-5 and TRBJ1-1; TRBD1 matches at 7 bases. The V segment lost 8 bases and the J segment 3 bases; nucleotides outside the gene matches: 12. CDR1 MNHEY and CDR2 SVGAGI come from the germline V gene. The length of the CDR3 is 15 residues. CDR3 nucleotide sequence: TGTGCCAGCGGGAACGACAGGGTTGAAGACACTGAAGCTTTCTTT. It encodes CASGNDRVEDTEAFF.

This chain joins TRBV9 and TRBJ2-1, with 7 bases aligning to TRBD2. This CDR3 is 17 amino acids long. Trimming took 3 bases from V and 1 from J; bases not matched to a gene: 10. Per the germline V gene, CDR1 is SGDLS and CDR2 is YYNGEE. CDR3: CASSAEGGSGSYNEQFF. DNA of the CDR3: TGTGCCAGCAGCGCAGAGGGAGGGAGCGGGTCCTACAATGAGCAGTTCTTC. Complete variable domain (other parts from reference TRBV9 and TRBJ2-1): DSGVTQTPKHLITATGQRVTLRCSPRSGDLSVYWYQQSLDQGLQFLIQYYNGEERAKGNILERFSAQQFPDLHSELNLSSLELGDSALYFCASSAEGGSGSYNEQFFGPGTRLTVL.

The table lists this clone with a few counts. The gene calls are TRBV5-1 and TRBJ2-7; perhaps D is TRBD1 or TRBD2 (6 bases each). Germline V gives CDR1 SGHRS, CDR2 YFSETQ. This CDR3 is built from 14 residues. The ends were cut back, 9 bases at V and 6 bases at J, with 22 bases in the middle. The CDR3, as DNA: TGCGCCAACTCCATCGGTCGGGGGCGTGCCGAGCAGTACTTC. Its translation: CANSIGRGRAEQYF.

The chain recombines TRBV7-9 with TRBJ2-1; no clear D gene. The CDR3 has 13 residues. Germline V lookup: CDR1 SEHNR, CDR2 FQNEAQ (reference sequence). V shed 1 base and J shed 5 bases, with 6 bases lying between them. The DNA of the CDR3 is TGTGCCAGCAGCTTAGGACTGAACAATGAGCAGTTCTTC. Its translation is CASSLGLNNEQFF. The entire variable domain, with the rest obtained from reference TRBV7-9 and TRBJ2-1, is as follows: DTGVSQNPRHKITKRGQNVTFRCDPISEHNRLYWYRQTLGQGPEFLTYFQNEAQLEKSRLLSDRFSAERPKGSFSTLEIQRTEQGDSAMYLCASSLGLNNEQFFGPGTRLTVL.

This chain joins TRBV5-1 and TRBJ2-5, with 11 bases matching TRBD1. This CDR3 contains 15 residues. Trimming took 0 bases from V and 4 from J; bases not matched to a gene: 2. Germline-derived CDR1 and CDR2 are SGHRS and YFSETQ. CDR3 sequence reads: CASSLVGTGGETQYF. In DNA form, the CDR3 reads TGCGCCAGCAGCTTGGTTGGGACAGGGGGAGAGACCCAGTACTTC.

The chain has TRBV5-1 and TRBJ1-1; D gene unclear. V lost 0 bases, J lost 3 bases, and 12 bases lay in between. Germline V gives CDR1 SGHRS, CDR2 YFSETQ. The CDR3 is made up of 15 amino acids. The CDR3 here is CASSLEPGSDTEAFF. Written as DNA, the CDR3 is TGCGCCAGCAGCTTGGAGCCGGGGAGTGACACTGAAGCTTTCTTT.

The genes are TRBV13 and TRBJ2-7; D is unclear. CDR3 length: 14 residues. Germline V gene sequence: CDR1 PRHDT, CDR2 FYEKMQ (reference sequence). The ends were cut back, 4 bases at V and 6 bases at J, with 16 bases in the middle. The CDR3 protein is CASSSWSSPGEQYF. DNA of the CDR3: TGTGCCAGCAGCTCCTGGTCCTCTCCGGGCGAGCAGTACTTC.

The rearrangement uses TRBV5-5 and TRBJ2-7, with 8 nucleotides matching TRBD1. CDR3 length: 15 amino acids. With V trimmed by 3 bases and J by 4 bases, 9 bases remained unmatched. Germline V CDR1 and CDR2: SGHKS, YYEKEE (reference sequence). CDR3 nucleotides: TGTGCCAGCAGCTCAACGACGCAGGGGGCTTACGAGCAGTACTTC. It translates to CASSSTTQGAYEQYF.

The chain employs TRBV18 and TRBJ2-5; D is undetermined. The CDR3 spans 12 residues. The V and J ends lost 4 bases and 3 bases respectively, with 6 bases between them. CDR1 is KGHSH and CDR2 is LQKENI in the germline V gene. CDR3 sequence reads: CASSREEETQYF. In nucleotides, the CDR3 is TGTGCCAGCTCACGGGAAGAAGAGACCCAGTACTTC.